This TCR beta chain was identified during a study of T-cell reconstitution after alpha-beta-depleted transplantation in children. Trimming cost V 2 bases and J 6 bases, with 17 bases left between them. The CDR3 is 16 residues long. Germline CDR1 and CDR2: LGHNA and YSLEER. Unique molecular identifiers were incorporated when the TCRbeta library was constructed. A single record per CDR3 protein comes from TCRdb applying MiXCR to the PCR reads. This sample yields 90,000 to 100,000 distinct CDR3 sequences, of which 9% to 15% are seen a single time; around 14% belongs to the top ten. This clonotype was counted many times.

This clonotype was obtained from a human donor who donated a stem cell graft to a child with inherited bone marrow failure. Sequencing used PBMCs from the stem cell graft donor, obtained from the stem cell graft. The chain employs TRBV4-3 and TRBJ2-1, with D perhaps given as TRBD1 or TRBD2 (5 bases each). CDR3 region: CASSQRWQGGGNEQFF. CDR3 coding DNA: TGCGCCAGCAGCCAACGGTGGCAGGGTGGGGGCAATGAGCAGTTCTTC.